This T cell receptor beta chain was identified during a study of cytomegalovirus exposure and HLA in healthy donors. A single count supports this clone. TCRdb's copy holds only in-frame clones and misses some; the assay was immunoSEQ multiplex PCR. This table has around 150,000 clones, 88% appearing once. The CDR3 totals 15 residues. Between the trimmed V and J ends, which lost 3 bases and 5 bases, there was a span of 13 bases. Germline CDR1 reads LNHDA; CDR2 reads SQIVND (reference sequence). Sequenced input: PBMCs. The receptor was derived from a young man in good health and CMV-seronegative. The V and J genes are TRBV19 and TRBJ2-2; D not resolved. The CDR3 sequence is CASSIHSDTTGELFF. The CDR3 DNA sequence: TGTGCCAGTAGTATCCATAGTGACACTACCGGGGAGCTGTTTTTT.